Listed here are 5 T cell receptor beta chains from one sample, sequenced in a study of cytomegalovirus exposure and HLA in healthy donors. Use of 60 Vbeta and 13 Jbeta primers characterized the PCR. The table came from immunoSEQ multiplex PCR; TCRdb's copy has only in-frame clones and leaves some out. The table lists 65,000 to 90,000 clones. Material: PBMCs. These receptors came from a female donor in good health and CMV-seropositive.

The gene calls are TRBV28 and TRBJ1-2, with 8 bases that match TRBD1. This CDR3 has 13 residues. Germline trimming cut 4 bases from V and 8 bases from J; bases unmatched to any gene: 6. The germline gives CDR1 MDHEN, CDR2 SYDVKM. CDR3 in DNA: TGTGCCAGCAGTTCCGGACAGGGCGGGGGCTACACCTTC. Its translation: CASSSGQGGGYTF.

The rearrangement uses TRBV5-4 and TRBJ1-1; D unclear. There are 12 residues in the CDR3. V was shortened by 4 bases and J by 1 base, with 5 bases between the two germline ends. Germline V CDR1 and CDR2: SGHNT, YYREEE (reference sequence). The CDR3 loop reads CASSPRNTEAFF. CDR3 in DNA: TGTGCCAGCAGCCCGAGGAACACTGAAGCTTTCTTT.

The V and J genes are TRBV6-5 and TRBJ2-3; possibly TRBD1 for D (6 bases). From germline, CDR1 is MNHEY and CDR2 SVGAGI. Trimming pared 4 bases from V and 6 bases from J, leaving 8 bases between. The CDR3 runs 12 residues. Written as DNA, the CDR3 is TGTGCCAGCAGTTTGGGGGCTGATACGCAGTATTTT. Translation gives CASSLGADTQYF.

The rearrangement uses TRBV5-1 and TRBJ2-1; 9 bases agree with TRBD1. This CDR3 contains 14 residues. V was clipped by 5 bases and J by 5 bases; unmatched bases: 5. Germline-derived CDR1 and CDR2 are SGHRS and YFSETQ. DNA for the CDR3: TGCGCCAGCAGAGCCGGGACAGGGAACAATGAGCAGTTCTTC. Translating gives CASRAGTGNNEQFF.

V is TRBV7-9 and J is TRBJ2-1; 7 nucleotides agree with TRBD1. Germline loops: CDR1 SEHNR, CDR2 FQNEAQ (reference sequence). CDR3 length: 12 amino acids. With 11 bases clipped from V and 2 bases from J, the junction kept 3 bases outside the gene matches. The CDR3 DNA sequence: TGTGCCTACGGACAGGCCTACAATGAGCAGTTCTTC. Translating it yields CAYGQAYNEQFF.